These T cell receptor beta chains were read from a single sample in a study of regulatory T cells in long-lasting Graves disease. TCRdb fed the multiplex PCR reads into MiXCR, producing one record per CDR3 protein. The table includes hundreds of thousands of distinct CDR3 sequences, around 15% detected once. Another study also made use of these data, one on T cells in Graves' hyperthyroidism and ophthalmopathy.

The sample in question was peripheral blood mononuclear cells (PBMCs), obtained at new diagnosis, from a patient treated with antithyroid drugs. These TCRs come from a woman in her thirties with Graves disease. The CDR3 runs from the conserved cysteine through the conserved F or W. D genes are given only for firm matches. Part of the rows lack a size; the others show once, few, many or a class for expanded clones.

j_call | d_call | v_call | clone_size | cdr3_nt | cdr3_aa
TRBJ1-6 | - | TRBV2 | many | TGTGCCAGCAGTGAAAGAGGGGGGGGGTTAAAACCCCTCCACTTT | CASSERGGGLKPLHF
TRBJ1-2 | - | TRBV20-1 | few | TGCAGTGGAAAGGGAGGCGGTAACTATGGCTACACCTTC | CSGKGGGNYGYTF
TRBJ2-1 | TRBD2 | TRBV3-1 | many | TGTGCCAGCAGCCACGCGGGAGAAGGGGTCAATGAGCAGTTCTTC | CASSHAGEGVNEQFF
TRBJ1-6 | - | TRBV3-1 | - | TGTGCCAGCAGCGCAAGTAATTCACCCCTCCACTTT | CASSASNSPLHF
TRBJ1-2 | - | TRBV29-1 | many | TGCAGCGTTGTTGGGACCGTTAACTATGGCTACACCTTC | CSVVGTVNYGYTF
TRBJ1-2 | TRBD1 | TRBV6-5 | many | TGTGCCAGCAGTTACTTCGGAGGGGACAGCGCCTATGGCTACACCTTC | CASSYFGGDSAYGYTF
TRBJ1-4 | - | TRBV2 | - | TGTGCCAGCTGGGGGCAGGATGAAAAACTGTTTTTT | CASWGQDEKLFF
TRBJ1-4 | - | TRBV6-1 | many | TGTGCCAGCAGTGGGGGTTTTAATGAAAAACTGTTTTTT | CASSGGFNEKLFF
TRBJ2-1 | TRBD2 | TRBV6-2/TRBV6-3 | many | TGTGCCAGCAGAAAAAGCGGGAGGGCCATAGGAGAGCAGTTCTTC | CASRKSGRAIGEQFF
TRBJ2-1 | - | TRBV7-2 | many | TGTGCCAGCAGATCGACAGTTCCCCCCTACAATGAGCAGTTCTTC | CASRSTVPPYNEQFF
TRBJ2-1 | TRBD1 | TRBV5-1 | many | TGCGCCAGCAGCCCGACAGGGGCTCGTTTCAATGAGCAGTTCTTC | CASSPTGARFNEQFF
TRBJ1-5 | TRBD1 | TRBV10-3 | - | TGTGCCATCAGTGAGTACGGGACAGGCAATCAGCCCCAGCATTTT | CAISEYGTGNQPQHF
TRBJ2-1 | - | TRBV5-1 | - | TGCGCCAGCAGCTCTACCCCTCCCGGGACGGCATCAAGGAATGAGCAGTTCTTC | CASSSTPPGTASRNEQFF
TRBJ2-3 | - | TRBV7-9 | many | TGTGCCAGGACAGGCTTGGCAGATACGCAGTATTTT | CARTGLADTQYF
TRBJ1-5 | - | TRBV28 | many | TGTGCCAGCAGTTTAGGGGGGTGGCAGCCCCAGCATTTT | CASSLGGWQPQHF
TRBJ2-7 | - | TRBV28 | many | TGTGCCAGCAGTTCAGGGGGGTACTACGAGCAGTACTTC | CASSSGGYYEQYF
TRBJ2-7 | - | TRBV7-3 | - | TGTGCCAGCAGCTTCGGACAGAGAGGGACCTACGAGCAGTACTTC | CASSFGQRGTYEQYF
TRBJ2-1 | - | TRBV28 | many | TGTGCCAGCAGTTTTACGGGGGCCGGTGTAGCGGGCCATGAGCAGTTCTTC | CASSFTGAGVAGHEQFF
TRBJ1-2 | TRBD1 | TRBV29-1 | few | TGCAGCGTTTTAGGACAGGGTCTGGATGGCTACACCTTC | CSVLGQGLDGYTF
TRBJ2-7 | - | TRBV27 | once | TGTGCCAGCAGACGGACGGCCTCCTACGAGCGGTACTTC | CASRRTASYERYF
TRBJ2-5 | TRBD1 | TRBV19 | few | TGTGCCAGTAGTACGACAGGGGGAAGTGAGCCGACCCAGTACTTC | CASSTTGGSEPTQYF
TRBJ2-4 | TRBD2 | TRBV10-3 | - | TGTGCCACGGGGACTAGCCAGTCCAAAAACATTCAGTACTTC | CATGTSQSKNIQYF
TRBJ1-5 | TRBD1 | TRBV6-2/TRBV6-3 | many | TGTGCCAGCAGGCCGACAGGGAATAGCAATCAGCCCCAGCATTTT | CASRPTGNSNQPQHF
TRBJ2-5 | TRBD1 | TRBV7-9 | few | TGTGCCAGCAGCTTAGTATCCCCAACAGGGGGCGAGACCCAGTACTTC | CASSLVSPTGGETQYF
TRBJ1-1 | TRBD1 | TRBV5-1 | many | TGCGCCAGCAGCTTGGCTTCAGGGGGATCCACTGAAGCTTTCTTT | CASSLASGGSTEAFF
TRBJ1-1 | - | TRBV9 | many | TGTGCCAGCAGCAACGGGGGAACTGAAGCTTTCTTT | CASSNGGTEAFF
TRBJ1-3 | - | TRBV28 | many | TGTGCCACCCAAACCCAAGGGGTCTTCGCTGGAAACACCATATATTTT | CATQTQGVFAGNTIYF
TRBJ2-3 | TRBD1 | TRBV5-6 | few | TGTGCCAGCAGCTTACGTCCACGGACAGGGGGCATTGATACGCAGTATTTT | CASSLRPRTGGIDTQYF